This passage covers 16 T cell receptor beta chains from one sample sequenced in a study of regulatory T cells in long-lasting Graves disease. Documented time point: newly diagnosed GD, antithyroid drugs for less than 3 months. Generation of the TCR library employed RNA extracted from PBMCs. CDR3-region Arm-PCR and iRepertoire HTBI primers produced the TCR beta libraries. TCRdb recomputed calls from the multiplex PCR reads with MiXCR, one row per CDR3 protein. The table has about 560,000 distinct CDR3 sequences, 16% seen once. This sample also appeared in a second study, on T cells in Graves' hyperthyroidism and ophthalmopathy.

The specimen was peripheral blood mononuclear cells (PBMCs), collected at new diagnosis, from a patient treated with antithyroid drugs. These receptors all stem from a man younger than 30 with Graves disease.

This clonotype was seen ten or more times. The V gene is TRBV5-1, the J gene TRBJ1-5; weak D call: TRBD1 (6 bases). Germline CDR1 is SGHRS and CDR2 is YFSETQ. The CDR3 covers 14 residues. The V gene lost 2 bases and the J gene lost 5 bases, with 11 bases spanning the gap. CDR3 sequence reads: CASSFQQGDQPQHF. CDR3 bases: TGCGCCAGCAGCTTTCAACAGGGCGATCAGCCCCAGCATTTT. The full variable domain, completed using reference TRBV5-1 and TRBJ1-5, is KAGVTQTPRYLIKTRGQQVTLSCSPISGHRSVSWYQQTPGQGLQFLFEYFSETQRNKGNFPGRFSGRQFSNSRSEMNVSTLELGDSALYLCASSFQQGDQPQHFGDGTRLSIL.

This clonotype has just a few counts. The genes are TRBV6-1 and TRBJ1-5, with 11 bases fitting TRBD1. CDR1 and CDR2 from the germline V gene are MNHNS and SASEGT. Trimming took 6 bases from V and 3 from J; bases not matched to a gene: 7. The CDR3 extends over 16 amino acids. The CDR3 DNA reads TGTGCCAGCAGCCCGGACAGGGGGCGAACCAATCAGCCCCAGCATTTT. It encodes CASSPDRGRTNQPQHF.

This clonotype was seen more than once but under ten times. V is TRBV28 and J is TRBJ1-3; tentatively, D is TRBD1 (5 bases). V gave up 8 bases and J gave up 2 bases, with 19 bases separating them. In germline, CDR1 is MDHEN, CDR2 SYDVKM. This CDR3 contains 16 residues. CDR3 loop: CASRGWREGTGNTIYF. The CDR3 DNA sequence: TGTGCCAGCCGTGGTTGGCGTGAGGGGACTGGAAACACCATATATTTT.

This clonotype was seen at least ten times. This chain links TRBV2 with TRBJ2-7; D is unclear. Looked up from germline, CDR1 is SNHLY and CDR2 is FYNNEI. This CDR3 has 12 residues. V was cut by 3 bases and J by 3 bases, with 6 bases left in between. CDR3 nucleotide sequence: TGTGCCAGCAGTGACGGCATCTACGAGCAGTACTTC. It specifies CASSDGIYEQYF.

This clonotype was recorded many times. The gene calls are TRBV5-6 and TRBJ2-2; TRBD2 aligns across 10 bases. The CDR3 spans 18 residues. The V gene's germline CDR1 is SGHDT and CDR2 YYEEEE. V lost 0 bases, J lost 1 base, and 6 bases stayed unmatched. The CDR3 here is CASSLGRSGRVNTGELFF. CDR3 coding DNA: TGTGCCAGCAGCTTGGGCAGGAGCGGGAGGGTGAACACCGGGGAGCTGTTTTTT.

This clonotype was observed many times. J is TRBJ1-2 and V is TRBV18; 7 bases align to TRBD1. Germline V gene sequence: CDR1 KGHSH, CDR2 LQKENI. V shed 2 bases, J shed 3 bases, and the junction held 3 bases outside the gene matches. The CDR3 has 14 amino acids. The CDR3: CASSPGQDYYGYTF. In DNA form, the CDR3 reads TGTGCCAGCTCACCAGGACAGGATTACTATGGCTACACCTTC.

In nucleotides, the CDR3 is TGTGCCACCAGCAGAGATAGTCAGGGGGTAGGTCAGCCCCAGCATTTT. Protein: CATSRDSQGVGQPQHF. The chain couples TRBV15 to TRBJ1-5; 7 bases map to TRBD1. Trimming at V came to 0 bases and at J to 6 bases, leaving 8 bases not matched to a gene. This CDR3 spans 16 amino acids. Germline V gene sequence: CDR1 LNHNV, CDR2 YYDKDF (reference sequence). The complete variable domain, with remaining parts taken from reference TRBV15 and TRBJ1-5, reads DAMVIQNPRYQVTQFGKPVTLSCSQTLNHNVMYWYQQKSSQAPKLLFHYYDKDFNNEADTPDNFQSRRPNTSFCFLDIRSPGLGDTAMYLCATSRDSQGVGQPQHFGDGTRLSIL.

The V and J genes are TRBV5-1 and TRBJ1-2; a possible D gene is TRBD1 (5 bases). Deletions cut 0 bases from V and 6 bases from J, with 15 bases between. The germline gives CDR1 SGHRS, CDR2 YFSETQ. The CDR3 has 15 residues. CDR3 region: CASSLEGTLSDGYTF. Here the CDR3 DNA reads TGCGCCAGCAGCTTGGAGGGGACCCTGTCGGATGGCTACACCTTC.

V and J are TRBV7-9 and TRBJ1-5; 7 bases align to TRBD1. The germline CDR1 and CDR2 sequences are SEHNR and FQNEAQ (reference sequence). There are 15 residues in the CDR3. Trimming at V came to 4 bases and at J to 3 bases, leaving 6 bases not matched to a gene. The chain's CDR3 is CASSSEGQINQPQHF. The CDR3 DNA follows: TGTGCCAGCAGCTCGGAGGGACAGATCAATCAGCCCCAGCATTTT.

This clonotype has ten or more counts. This chain links TRBV12-3 or TRBV12-4 with TRBJ2-7; unclear D gene. This CDR3 has 14 residues. V lost 2 bases, J lost 0 bases, and 8 bases lay in between. Here the CDR3 reads CASSLHTLSYEQYF. The CDR3 nucleotides read TGTGCCAGCAGTTTACATACGCTCTCCTACGAGCAGTACTTC.

The table lists this clonotype with many counts. This chain uses TRBV7-3 with TRBJ2-3; D is uncertain. Germline V gene lookup returns CDR1 SGHTA and CDR2 FQGTGA. V dropped 0 bases and J dropped 6 bases, with 7 bases sitting between them. The CDR3 loop spans 13 amino acids. CDR3 sequence (DNA): TGTGCCAGCAGCTTAACGGGGTCCGATACGCAGTATTTT. Translated: CASSLTGSDTQYF.

This clonotype showed up many times. The rearrangement joins TRBV11-2 to TRBJ2-4; 7 bases are shared with TRBD1. This CDR3 has 14 amino acids. The germline V gene encodes CDR1 SGHAT and CDR2 FQNNGV. V lost 4 bases, J lost 3 bases, and 3 bases stayed unmatched. Here the CDR3 DNA reads TGTGCCAGCAGCTCCCGGGACAGCAAAAACATTCAGTACTTC. Its protein product is CASSSRDSKNIQYF.

This clonotype was detected ten times or more. Here the CDR3 DNA reads TGTGCCAGCAGCAGATCCCGGGACAACTACGAGCAGTACTTC. It specifies CASSRSRDNYEQYF. The V and J genes are TRBV7-9 and TRBJ2-7; tentatively, D is TRBD1 (6 bases). The CDR3 sequence is 14 residues long. Trimming took off 5 bases at V and 3 bases at J, with 14 bases between the two ends. Looked up from germline, CDR1 is SEHNR and CDR2 is FQNEAQ (reference sequence).

At least ten counts were recorded for this clonotype. The chain joins TRBV6-1 to TRBJ2-7, with 7 bases that match TRBD1. V was clipped by 3 bases and J by 2 bases; unmatched bases: 4. CDR3 size: 14 residues. Germline V gives CDR1 MNHNS, CDR2 SASEGT. CDR3 in amino acids: CASSEGTVTYEQYF. The CDR3 DNA reads TGTGCCAGCAGTGAGGGGACAGTTACCTACGAGCAGTACTTC.

The chain has TRBV12-3 or TRBV12-4 and TRBJ2-2; no clear D. The V and J ends lost 1 base and 1 base respectively, with 16 bases between them. The CDR3 sequence is 18 residues long. In DNA, the CDR3 is TGTGCCAGCAGTTTAGTGCCATGGAGCCAATTGAACACCGGGGAGCTGTTTTTT. Its protein is CASSLVPWSQLNTGELFF.

The chain joins TRBV7-8 to TRBJ2-7, with 7 nucleotides matching TRBD1. The CDR3 is 15 amino acids. Losses at the gene ends were 2 bases for V and 2 bases for J; bases not matched to a gene: 6. Germline V gives CDR1 SGHVS, CDR2 FQNEAQ. The CDR3 sequence: CASSLMTGTAYEQYF. CDR3 DNA: TGTGCCAGCAGCTTAATGACCGGGACAGCCTACGAGCAGTACTTC.